This T cell receptor (beta chain) came from a study of Ad26.COV2.S vaccination and SARS-CoV-2 variants (dated by TCRdb to the early 2020s). For the wider study: Vaccine-arm donors came from COV1001, a multicentre, randomized, double-blind, placebo-controlled phase I-IIa trial of Ad26.COV2.S in healthy adults. Dosing of Ad26.COV2.S was intramuscular, at either 5x10^10 or 1x10^11 viral particles, delivered as one shot or as two shots spaced 56 days apart. TCRbeta repertoire sequencing served as the tool for gauging how specific and how broad the SARS-CoV-2-reactive T cell receptors were following Ad26.COV2.S vaccination. The TCR-sequenced set comprised about 32 samples: some 20 Ad26.COV2.S vaccine recipients, 5 placebo recipients and 8 SARS-CoV-2 convalescent individuals. Participants in the trial were split at random into five groups of five each, receiving low-dose or high-dose Ad26.COV2.S once or twice, or else placebo on both occasions. Throughout the experiments and outcome assessment, investigators stayed blinded to trial group allocation.

The full study reports these points: The study was not powered for comparison of responses between vaccine doses or regimens. Spike-specific TCR breadth was higher in Ad26.COV2.S recipients than in placebo recipients (P = 0.0014). Vaccine and placebo recipients had similar non-spike TCR breadth, a finding consistent with the vaccine containing only spike. After vaccination, substantial breadth of spike-specific CD8+ and CD4+ T cell responses was reported. The authors noted that the TCR breadth and depth analyses may have underestimated total T cell responses.

From the cysteine through the phenylalanine, the CDR3 covers 12 amino acids. The CDR3 DNA has 36 bases and is translated from base 1. V is clipped by 11 bases and J by 2 bases, and the sequence between their germline boundaries is 10 bases long. Based on the germline V gene (reference sequence), the CDR1 and CDR2 sequences are LNHDA and SQIVND. The sample's treatment or condition, from its label and the paper: 19 received Ad26.COV2.S at low or high dose, single or two shots; 5 received placebo; per-sample allocation not given. For vaccine and placebo recipients, the sequenced repertoires came from samples collected on day 63 after the first injection. Cohort 1b enrolled some 25 adults aged 18-55 years at a single site in Boston, USA, between 29 July and 7 August 2020. As a vaccine, Ad26.COV2.S was a replication-incompetent adenovirus type 26 vector that expressed a prefusion-stabilized SARS-CoV-2 spike protein derived from the original Wuhan strain.

On this clone itself: The antigen this receptor binds is unknown. Base qualities were left out, and no much larger clone turns up one base away.

The immunoSEQ Assay was the method used to sequence TCRbeta CDR3 regions. After extraction, genomic DNA underwent amplification by bias-controlled multiplex PCR, followed by high-throughput sequencing. As for the original processing: To quantify the absolute abundance of each unique TCRbeta CDR3 region, sequences were collapsed and filtered. T cell fraction was estimated by normalizing TCRbeta template counts to usable DNA, which was measured by amplifying reference genes present in all nucleated cells. Repertoire TCRs were annotated as SARS-CoV-2-specific by exact matching of V gene, CDR3 amino acid sequence and J gene to a known reactive TCR set. The reference SARS-CoV-2 TCR set was obtained from MIRA and was filtered for enrichment in COVID-19-positive ImmuneCODE repertoires, whereby public or cross-reactive TCRs were removed. Using the MIRA antigens, annotated TCRs were further analysed by specific ORF or by position within an ORF. Depth was the summed frequency of annotated unique rearrangements, while breadth was defined as annotated unique rearrangements over total unique productive rearrangements. Group comparisons of TCR breadth used two-sided Wilcoxon rank-sum tests. Drawn from immuneACCESS, this table holds only the in-frame rearrangements with V and J called that TCRdb kept. Clones are partly lost; checked studies trace under half to an unresolved V gene and leave the rest unexplained. The V and J calls and clone size are taken from that table; D and trimming were inferred from the DNA. The sample data list around 320,000 clones, and around four fifths of these were observed just once. Of the sample, roughly 2% is held by the ten largest clones.

This clonotype was sampled from a person between 18 and 65 years old who received the Ad26.COV2.S COVID-19 vaccine or a placebo. The chain employs TRBV19 and TRBJ1-5, with TRBD1 as a weak D call on 5 bases. This specimen was peripheral blood, taken in a trial of Ad26.COV2.S vaccine versus placebo. The nucleotide sequence is TGTGCCGGGGGGATCGGCAATCAGCCCCAGCATTTT. Translated, this is CAGGIGNQPQHF. Where the CDR3 stops, the reference TRBV19 and TRBJ1-5 genes take over; the full variable domain is DGGITQSPKYLFRKEGQNVTLSCEQNLNHDAMYWYRQDPGQGLRLIYYSQIVNDFQKGDIAEGYSVSREKKESFPLTVTSAQKNPTAFYLCAGGIGNQPQHFGDGTRLSIL.